Below, 13 T cell receptor beta chains from the same sample are listed, as sequenced in a study of identical twins. TCRdb re-called the 5' RACE reads through MiXCR, storing one row per CDR3 protein. The sample records hundreds of thousands of distinct CDR3 sequences, roughly 8% being singletons. These data are also associated with another study on yellow fever vaccine responses in identical twins.

Material for sequencing was PBMCs. These receptors came from a woman under 30 in good health.

This clonotype was picked up many times. The chain recombines TRBV15 with TRBJ2-3; D is undetermined. This CDR3 has 13 amino acids. Trimming pared 3 bases from V and 1 base from J, leaving 5 bases between. Germline-derived CDR1 and CDR2 are LNHNV and YYDKDF (reference sequence). Here the CDR3 DNA reads TGTGCCACCAGCAGGAGAGGCACAGATACGCAGTATTTT. Encoded protein: CATSRRGTDTQYF.

This clonotype was found many times. The V and J genes are TRBV29-1 and TRBJ2-7; D perhaps matches TRBD1 (5 bases). Trimming shortened V by 6 bases and J by 3 bases, and 9 bases separated the two germline ends. The germline gives CDR1 SQVTM, CDR2 ANQGSEA. This CDR3 has 11 amino acids. This CDR3 is CSVQGSYEQYF. The CDR3 DNA reads as TGCAGCGTCCAGGGAAGCTACGAGCAGTACTTC.

This clonotype was detected a few times. The chain couples TRBV11-2 to TRBJ2-7; perhaps TRBD1 as D (5 bases). Germline V gene data show CDR1 as SGHAT and CDR2 as FQNNGV. The CDR3 runs to 19 residues. The V end was cut by 1 base, the J end by 2 bases, with 24 bases between. This CDR3 reads CASSLVGPGPASATYEQYF. For the CDR3, the DNA is TGTGCCAGCAGCTTAGTGGGGCCAGGTCCGGCCTCGGCGACCTACGAGCAGTACTTC. The variable domain in full, completed from reference TRBV11-2 and TRBJ2-7, reads EAGVAQSPRYKIIEKRQSVAFWCNPISGHATLYWYQQILGQGPKLLIQFQNNGVVDDSQLPKDRFSAERLKGVDSTLKIQPAKLEDSAVYLCASSLVGPGPASATYEQYFGPGTRLTVT.

For the CDR3, the DNA is TGTGCCAGCTCCCAACAGGGTCTTGGGGGAGACGAGCAGTACTTC. This encodes CASSQQGLGGDEQYF. The J gene is TRBJ2-7, the V gene TRBV18, with D possibly TRBD1 on 6 matching bases. Trimming left V 6 bases short and J 5 bases short, with 20 bases between. The CDR3 runs to 15 residues. Per germline, CDR1 KGHSH and CDR2 LQKENI. The full variable domain, with the rest looked up from reference TRBV18 and TRBJ2-7, is NAGVMQNPRHLVRRRGQEARLRCSPMKGHSHVYWYRQLPEEGLKFMVYLQKENIIDESGMPKERFSAEFPKEGPSILRIQQVVRGDSAAYFCASSQQGLGGDEQYFGPGTRLTVT.

This clonotype came up many times. The chain uses TRBV5-1 and TRBJ2-6; 7 bases fit TRBD1. The CDR3 runs 15 residues. V was pared by 2 bases and J by 4 bases, with 3 bases of the junction left unmatched. The germline CDR1 and CDR2 sequences are SGHRS and YFSETQ. CDR3 region: CASSFTGEGANVLTF. The CDR3 bases are TGCGCCAGCAGCTTCACAGGGGAAGGGGCCAACGTCCTGACTTTC. Drawing the rest from reference TRBV5-1 and TRBJ2-6, the complete variable domain is KAGVTQTPRYLIKTRGQQVTLSCSPISGHRSVSWYQQTPGQGLQFLFEYFSETQRNKGNFPGRFSGRQFSNSRSEMNVSTLELGDSALYLCASSFTGEGANVLTFGAGSRLTVL.

This clonotype has a handful of counts. The chain has TRBV12-3 or TRBV12-4 and TRBJ2-1, with 7 bases identical to TRBD2. After removal of 5 bases from V and 0 bases from J, the junction contained 7 bases not matched to a gene. CDR3 size: 16 residues. The CDR3 DNA sequence: TGTGCCAGCAGTCGCGGGGGAACAGCCTCCTACAATGAGCAGTTCTTC. It specifies CASSRGGTASYNEQFF.

The table lists this clonotype with a few counts. The genes are TRBV20-1 and TRBJ2-1; D possibly corresponds to TRBD2 (5 bases). Per the germline V gene, CDR1 is DFQATT and CDR2 is SNEGSKA (reference sequence). The CDR3 covers 17 residues. The V end lost 4 bases, the J end lost 5 bases, and 24 bases lay between the germline ends. The CDR3 loop is CSANPQKAGRPHNEQFF. In DNA form, the CDR3 reads TGCAGTGCTAACCCCCAAAAGGCGGGTAGACCTCACAATGAGCAGTTCTTC.

This clonotype showed up just a few times. The J gene is TRBJ1-1, the V gene TRBV20-1; 7 bases map to TRBD1. CDR1 DFQATT and CDR2 SNEGSKA come from the germline V gene (reference sequence). The CDR3 sequence is 14 residues long. Trimming cost V 6 bases and J 3 bases; bases outside gene matches: 10. The CDR3 spells CSALTRGWDTEAFF. CDR3 nucleotides: TGCAGTGCCCTGACCAGGGGGTGGGACACTGAAGCTTTCTTT.

This clonotype was counted between two and nine times. The rearrangement joins TRBV28 to TRBJ1-4, with D unresolved. Trimming removed 5 bases from V and 8 bases from J, with 21 bases in between. The CDR3 extends over 16 amino acids. Germline V gene lookup returns CDR1 MDHEN and CDR2 SYDVKM. The CDR3 nucleotides are TGTGCCAGCAGTATCCCCCAAGGGATTCGTCGAGAAAAACTGTTTTTT. Translating gives CASSIPQGIRREKLFF.

The chain is built from TRBV6-5 and TRBJ2-1; TRBD1 is a possible D gene (6 bases). V was pared by 0 bases and J by 4 bases, with 13 bases between. CDR1 is MNHEY and CDR2 is SVGAGI in the germline V gene. The CDR3 length is 16 residues. This chain's CDR3 is CASSYSSGTPYNEQFF. CDR3 nucleotides: TGTGCCAGCAGTTACTCGTCCGGGACACCATACAATGAGCAGTTCTTC.

The chain uses TRBV7-9 and TRBJ1-1, with 11 bases lining up with TRBD1. The CDR3 consists of 13 residues. Per the germline V gene, CDR1 is SEHNR and CDR2 is FQNEAQ (reference sequence). The V gene end was trimmed by 7 bases and the J gene end by 6 bases; junction bases not matched to a gene: 4. In DNA, the CDR3 is TGTGCCAGCAAACCGGGACAGGGGGCTGAAGCTTTCTTT. It specifies CASKPGQGAEAFF. The full variable domain, rest sourced from reference TRBV7-9 and TRBJ1-1, is DTGVSQNPRHKITKRGQNVTFRCDPISEHNRLYWYRQTLGQGPEFLTYFQNEAQLEKSRLLSDRFSAERPKGSFSTLEIQRTEQGDSAMYLCASKPGQGAEAFFGQGTRLTVV.

This clonotype was detected many times. The chain employs TRBV29-1 and TRBJ1-2; D is undetermined. V was cut by 4 bases and J by 3 bases, with 6 bases left in between. The CDR3 runs to 11 residues. Germline assignment: CDR1 SQVTM and CDR2 ANQGSEA. The CDR3 DNA is TGCAGCGTTGTAGGCGACTATGGCTACACCTTC. This translates into CSVVGDYGYTF.

This clonotype was seen only a few times. V is TRBV20-1 and J is TRBJ1-2; 9 nucleotides align to TRBD1. Per the germline V gene, CDR1 is DFQATT and CDR2 is SNEGSKA (reference sequence). The CDR3 spans 13 residues. The J segment lost 6 bases and the V segment lost 5 bases, leaving 7 bases of the junction unmatched. CDR3 DNA: TGCAGTGCTCCGGGACAGGGCATCGATGGCTACACCTTC. Protein product: CSAPGQGIDGYTF.